This TCR beta chain was sequenced during a study of T cells in Graves' hyperthyroidism and ophthalmopathy. Ophthalmopathy patients showed a Clinical Activity Score of at least 3, NOSPECS grade of at least 4 and duration under 3 months. Diagnoses were established using clinical symptoms, serum thyroxine and TRAb, thyroid ultrasound and orbital computed tomography. Germline lookup yields CDR1 SGDLS and CDR2 YYNGEE. V lost 7 bases and J 6 bases, leaving 18 bases between the germline ends. The length of the CDR3 is 14 residues. Authors of the study amplified TCR beta CDR3 regions from RNA transcripts. Primed by the HTBI set, a first-round RT-PCR was run on the TCR CDR3. From the multiplex PCR reads, TCRdb called clonotypes with MiXCR, one entry per CDR3 protein. In the table there are about 640,000 distinct CDR3 sequences, roughly 20% of which are singletons.

The chain carries TRBV9 and TRBJ2-3, with D perhaps TRBD2 (6 bases). The receptor's source is a man between 25 and 39 years old with Graves' ophthalmopathy. Source material: blood. The CDR3 DNA reads as TGTGCCAGCCAGGGACTGTCCCTAAGGGATACGCAGTATTTT. The encoded protein is CASQGLSLRDTQYF.